The 18 T cell receptor beta chains below were found in one sample sequenced in a study of beta chain features in type 1 diabetes. The antigens these receptors bind are not known. The isolated RNA, all of it, was reverse transcribed, so expressed TCRB transcripts were what got sequenced. The assay was immunoSEQ multiplex PCR, and TCRdb's table has in-frame clones only and misses some. The table shows a few hundred thousand clones, with approximately 11% occurring only once. Study-level findings and limits: Moderate but significant shortening of TCRB CDR3s was recorded in all four CD4+ subsets from Type 1 diabetes patients.

The specimen sequenced was naive CD4+ T cells from blood. The receptors here all came from a man aged 25-45 years with type 1 diabetes.

The V and J genes are TRBV4-3 and TRBJ2-3; 7 nucleotides match TRBD1. CDR3 length: 15 residues. Germline-derived CDR1 and CDR2 are LGHNA and YSLEER. J was trimmed by 0 bases and V by 5 bases; bases with no gene match: 5. The CDR3 here is CASSVQGSSTDTQYF. The CDR3 nucleotides read TGCGCCAGCAGCGTACAGGGGTCTAGCACAGATACGCAGTATTTT.

This rearrangement joins TRBV12-5 to TRBJ2-3; D not certain. The germline V gene has CDR1 LGHNT and CDR2 FRNRAP. Trimming took off 1 base at V and 2 bases at J, with 10 bases between the two ends. The CDR3 has 15 amino acids. CDR3 sequence: CASGLGLGSTDTQYF. The CDR3 coding sequence is TGTGCTAGTGGTTTGGGGTTGGGCTCCACAGATACGCAGTATTTT.

A note on this clone: This sample includes further DNA sequences coding for the same CDR3. V gene TRBV5-1 combines with J gene TRBJ1-3; a possible D gene is TRBD1 (5 bases). This CDR3 is built from 14 residues. The V and J ends lost 4 bases and 0 bases respectively, with 8 bases between them. The germline V gene encodes CDR1 SGHRS and CDR2 YFSETQ. The CDR3 region is CASSPDSSGNTIYF. CDR3 nucleotide sequence: TGCGCCAGCAGCCCAGACAGCTCTGGAAACACCATATATTTT.

There are a few counts of this clone. The CDR3, as DNA: TGTGCCAGCAGCTTAATCGACGAGCAGTACTTC. The encoded protein is CASSLIDEQYF. The chain uses TRBV7-6 and TRBJ2-7; the D is unclear. The length of the CDR3 is 11 residues. Germline V lookup: CDR1 SGHVS, CDR2 FNYEAQ. V gave up 2 bases and J gave up 5 bases, with 4 bases separating them.

This clone was seen just once. The rearrangement joins TRBV5-1 to TRBJ1-5; no definite D call. Per germline, CDR1 SGHRS and CDR2 YFSETQ. CDR3 length equals 13 residues. The V and J ends lost 4 bases and 2 bases respectively, with 7 bases between them. The CDR3 sequence is CASSPPGNQPQHF. CDR3 sequence (DNA): TGCGCCAGCAGCCCACCGGGCAATCAGCCCCAGCATTTT.

This clone was counted only a few times. As DNA, the CDR3 is TGTGCCAGCAGTTTGAGGGCCTCCCAGCATTTT. It is translated as CASSLRASQHF. The J gene is TRBJ1-5, the V gene TRBV28, with D unclear. The V and J ends lost 3 bases and 11 bases respectively, with 8 bases between them. The CDR3 is 11 residues long. Germline CDR1 and CDR2: MDHEN and SYDVKM.

The rearrangement links TRBV7-2 to TRBJ1-5; TRBD1 aligns across 11 bases. This CDR3 spans 15 amino acids. Losses at the gene ends were 4 bases for V and 2 bases for J; bases not matched to a gene: 1. The germline V gene encodes CDR1 SGHTA and CDR2 FQGNSA. The CDR3, as DNA: TGTGCCAGCAGCTGGGGACAGGGGGGCAATCAGCCCCAGCATTTT. Its protein product is CASSWGQGGNQPQHF.

This clone was observed a handful of times. The chain recombines TRBV5-4 with TRBJ2-1; 13 nucleotides agree with TRBD2. The V gene end was trimmed by 4 bases and the J gene end by 10 bases; junction bases not matched to a gene: 11. The CDR3 contains 16 residues. Per the germline V gene, CDR1 is SGHNT and CDR2 is YYREEE (reference sequence). CDR3 protein: CASSPGTSGATYEQFF. CDR3 coding DNA: TGTGCCAGCAGCCCAGGGACTAGCGGGGCGACTTACGAGCAGTTCTTC.

In its sample, this clone was seen a few times. This chain connects TRBV28 to TRBJ2-7; tentative D call: TRBD2 (5 bases). CDR1 and CDR2 (germline): MDHEN, SYDVKM. This CDR3 spans 12 amino acids. The V end was cut by 5 bases, the J end by 4 bases, with 9 bases between. CDR3 DNA: TGTGCCAGCAGTACACCGGGGTACGAGCAGTACTTC. This sequence encodes CASSTPGYEQYF.

There are a few counts of this clone. The chain uses TRBV11-1 and TRBJ1-2; no clear D gene. Germline loops: CDR1 SGHAT, CDR2 FQDESV (reference sequence). V was pared by 5 bases and J by 6 bases, with 10 bases between. This CDR3 is built from 12 residues. CDR3 in DNA: TGTGCCAGCAGCGCGAACAGAGATGGCTACACCTTC. Amino acids: CASSANRDGYTF.

This clone was seen a few times. The chain combines TRBV6-1 with TRBJ2-1; 14 bases agree with TRBD2. Germline loops: CDR1 MNHNS, CDR2 SASEGT. With V trimmed by 4 bases and J by 5 bases, 1 base remained unmatched. The CDR3 length is 15 residues. CDR3 loop: CASSGLAGGDNEQFF. CDR3 in DNA: TGTGCCAGCAGTGGACTAGCGGGGGGGGACAATGAGCAGTTCTTC.

This clone was observed a few times. The chain combines TRBV7-2 with TRBJ2-7; 10 nucleotides match TRBD1. Trimming at V came to 4 bases and at J to 3 bases, leaving 6 bases not matched to a gene. Looked up from germline, CDR1 is SGHTA and CDR2 is FQGNSA. CDR3 length equals 15 residues. The CDR3 protein is CASSSLGQGFYEQYF. The CDR3 DNA sequence: TGTGCCAGCAGCTCGCTGGGACAGGGGTTCTACGAGCAGTACTTC.

This clone has only a few counts. This chain uses TRBV6-5 with TRBJ2-7; 7 bases match TRBD1. The CDR3 contains 12 residues. The germline gives CDR1 MNHEY, CDR2 SVGAGI. V lost 6 bases, J lost 2 bases, and 1 base stayed unmatched. CDR3 in amino acids: CASRGQTYEQYF. Here the CDR3 DNA reads TGTGCCAGCAGGGGACAGACCTACGAGCAGTACTTC.

This clone was found a few times. The V call is TRBV6-4, the J call TRBJ1-1, with 7 bases fitting TRBD1. Trimming at V came to 0 bases and at J to 1 base, leaving 2 bases not matched to a gene. CDR3 length: 15 amino acids. Looked up from germline, CDR1 is MRHNA and CDR2 is SNTAGT. DNA for the CDR3: TGTGCCAGCAGTGACTCGAGGGACAGGAACACTGAAGCTTTCTTT. Its translation is CASSDSRDRNTEAFF.

V gene TRBV9 combines with J gene TRBJ2-7, with D possibly TRBD2 on 5 matching bases. V dropped 0 bases and J dropped 2 bases, with 24 bases sitting between them. The CDR3 contains 19 residues. The germline V gene encodes CDR1 SGDLS and CDR2 YYNGEE. The CDR3 spells CASSVGLSLAGDRAYEQYF. In DNA form, the CDR3 reads TGTGCCAGCAGCGTAGGGCTGTCCTTAGCCGGGGATCGGGCCTACGAGCAGTACTTC.

This clone came up a few times. The J gene is TRBJ2-3, the V gene TRBV4-2, with 9 bases fitting TRBD1. This CDR3 is 15 amino acids long. CDR1 is LGHNA and CDR2 is YNFKEQ in the germline V gene. Losses at the gene ends were 4 bases for V and 6 bases for J; bases not matched to a gene: 8. The CDR3, as DNA: TGTGCCAGCAGCCGGGACAGGGAAAGACCGGATACGCAGTATTTT. This translates into CASSRDRERPDTQYF.

This clone was picked up a small number of times. The chain is built from TRBV7-9 and TRBJ2-5, with D perhaps matching TRBD2 (6 bases). Between the trimmed V and J ends, which lost 1 base and 6 bases, there was a span of 18 bases. CDR3 length: 16 residues. Germline-derived CDR1 and CDR2 are SEHNR and FQNEAQ (reference sequence). Written as DNA, the CDR3 is TGTGCCAGCAGCTTAGTTTCCGGGCGGGGCGAAAAGACCCAGTACTTC. It translates to CASSLVSGRGEKTQYF.

This chain connects TRBV2 to TRBJ1-5; D ambiguous. This CDR3 is built from 15 residues. V lost 8 bases to trimming and J lost 6 bases, with 20 bases between them. CDR1 and CDR2 from the germline V gene are SNHLY and FYNNEI. Here the CDR3 reads CASGLRRLQSQPQHF. The DNA for the CDR3 is TGTGCCAGCGGGTTACGGAGACTCCAATCTCAGCCCCAGCATTTT.